The next 9 T cell receptor beta chains were all read from a single sample in a study of tumor-infiltrating lymphocytes in primary liver carcinoma. The researchers produced TCR beta cDNA from roughly 500 ng total RNA with a constant-region primer. Employing slightly modified ARM-PCR, three nested multiplex PCR rounds were run, and these gave rise to the TCR beta libraries. A C-beta reverse primer was combined with TRBV1-TRBV30 forward primers in the first two PCR rounds, and each round had around 10 cycles. TCRdb passed the multiplex PCR reads through MiXCR, listing each CDR3 protein once. The sample holds 310,000 or so distinct CDR3 sequences, 50% to 75% seen once. Blood RNA came from unsorted whole blood; germline DNA was also extracted. The sequencing sample was made of peripheral blood. These receptors originate from a woman younger than 45 with primary liver carcinoma and hepatitis B virus infection.

A remark on this clonotype: The junction does not match germline at one end; this may be a read error. The V call is TRBV29-1, the J call TRBJ1-2, with 10 bases fitting TRBD1. From germline, CDR1 is SQVTM and CDR2 ANQGSEA. The CDR3 is 13 amino acids. CDR3 coding DNA: TGCAGCGTTTCTCAGGGACAGGGGATTGACTACACATTC. Protein: CSVSQGQGIDYTF.

The CDR3 here is CASIPLAAYEQYF. The CDR3 coding sequence is TGTGCCAGCATCCCACTCGCGGCCTACGAGCAGTACTTC. V is TRBV28 and J is TRBJ2-7; no reliable D call. The V gene lost 7 bases and the J gene lost 2 bases, with 12 bases spanning the gap. The germline CDR1 and CDR2 sequences are MDHEN and SYDVKM. The length of the CDR3 is 13 residues.

To note about this clonotype: Since the CDR3 does not end with the conserved phenylalanine or tryptophan, this likely comes from a read error. V usage is TRBV6-5 and J usage is TRBJ2-7, with 7 bases identical to TRBD2. In germline, CDR1 is MNHEY, CDR2 SVGAGI. The junction had 2 bases not matched to a gene; V was cut back by 2 bases and J by 7 bases. The CDR3 sequence is 12 residues long. The DNA for the CDR3 is TGTGCCAGCAGTTACCCGCGGGGGGAGCAGTACTAC. Translated: CASSYPRGEQYY.

This clonotype was seen repeatedly, ten times or more. This rearrangement joins TRBV6-2 or TRBV6-3 to TRBJ2-7; TRBD2 agrees at 7 bases. This CDR3 has 14 amino acids. J gave up 5 bases and V 5 bases, and 9 bases lay outside the gene matches. Germline V CDR1 and CDR2: MNHEY, SVGEGT. CDR3 DNA: TGTGCCAGCAGTCGACCTAGCGGAAGAAACGAGCAGTACTTC. It encodes CASSRPSGRNEQYF.

About this clonotype itself: This clone may be a read error of a much larger clone one base away. The V call is TRBV6-6, the J call TRBJ1-1; D gene ambiguous. This CDR3 contains 11 residues. The germline gives CDR1 MNHNY, CDR2 SVGAGI (reference sequence). The DNA of the CDR3 is TGTGTCAGCAGCCCCAAATTTGAAGCTTTCTTT. Its protein is CVSSPKFEAFF.

Notes on this clonotype: One end of the junction is discordant with germline, which a read error may explain. This chain links TRBV11-1 with TRBJ2-3, with 8 bases that match TRBD2. The length of the CDR3 is 16 residues. CDR1 is SGHAT and CDR2 is FQDESV in the germline V gene (reference sequence). CDR3: CASSHGNSGKGNTQYF. CDR3 nucleotides: TGTGCTAGCAGCCATGGGAATAGCGGGAAGGGGAATACGCAGTATTTT.

Only one count was recorded for this clonotype. The J gene is TRBJ1-1, the V gene TRBV11-1; weak D call: TRBD1 (5 bases). The germline CDR1 and CDR2 sequences are SGHAT and FQDESV (reference sequence). This CDR3 contains 13 residues. Trimming took 7 bases from V and 4 from J, leaving 13 bases between them. The CDR3 DNA is TGTGCCAGCATTCAGTCCGGGGGCACTGAAGCTTTCTTT. Its translation is CASIQSGGTEAFF.

The chain has TRBV6-1 and TRBJ2-1; maybe TRBD2 (6 bases). The CDR3 has 16 amino acids. The germline V gene has CDR1 MNHNS and CDR2 SASEGT. The V end was cut by 7 bases, the J end by 8 bases, with 24 bases between. The CDR3 here is CASTLRGSGGDDEQFF. CDR3 sequence (DNA): TGTGCCAGCACCCTCCGAGGCTCCGGAGGGGACGATGAGCAGTTCTTC.

A word on this clonotype: A much bigger clone sits one base away, suggesting this may be a read error. The V gene is TRBV6-5, the J gene TRBJ2-5; TRBD2 matches at 11 bases. The CDR3 has 17 amino acids. The V and J ends lost 0 bases and 4 bases, in that order; junction bases with no gene match: 7. Looked up from germline, CDR1 is MNHEY and CDR2 is SVGAGI. The chain's CDR3 is CASSYSPGLAVRETQYF. In nucleotides, the CDR3 is TGTGCCAGCAGTTACTCGCCGGGACTAGCGGTACGAGAGACCCAGTACTTC.